The clone carrying this T cell receptor (beta chain) has only a few counts. The target antigen is unknown. A diagnosis was made from clinical symptoms together with serum thyroxine, TRAb, thyroid ultrasound and orbital computed tomography. This specimen comes from a study of Graves' ophthalmopathy and Graves' hyperthyroidism. Study-wide context: Peripheral blood was obtained at first diagnosis, ahead of any treatment.

This CDR3 is 12 amino acids long. The trim removed 4 bases at V and 13 bases at J, leaving 7 bases unmatched. CDR1 is SGDLS, CDR2 YYNGEE, per germline. Study-level results: Sensitivity of roughly 64% and specificity of roughly 72% were achieved by the model that predicted ophthalmopathy progression.

Using RNA transcripts, the TCR beta CDR3 regions were amplified. The library came from an HTBI-primed first-round RT-PCR and a second-round multiplex PCR. TCRdb ran MiXCR on the multiplex PCR reads and lists one entry per CDR3 protein. The sample contains 660,000 or so distinct CDR3 sequences, roughly 41% of which appear only once. V usage is TRBV9 and J usage is TRBJ1-4, with 7 bases lining up with TRBD1. The TCR sequence derives from an adult man with Graves' ophthalmopathy. Sequenced sample: peripheral blood. CDR3 nucleotide sequence: TGTGCCAGCAGCCCAGGGGGGGCCGTACTGTTTTTT. Translated, it gives CASSPGGAVLFF.